A selection of T cell receptor beta chains follows, all from one sample in a study of primary melanoma T cells and metastatic recurrence. The table came from immunoSEQ multiplex PCR; TCRdb's copy has only in-frame clones and leaves some out. Its table lists around 20 clones. The sample consisted of melanoma tumor tissue. These receptors all come from a human donor with melanoma. Both conserved end residues are part of each CDR3. D genes are given only for firm matches. The size field is filled for only some rows; it gives once, few, many or a size class.

>NA|few|TRBJ2-5|TRBV19
CASSIGTETQYF
TGTGCCAGTAGTATAGGGACGGAGACCCAGTACTTC
>NA|NA|TRBJ1-4|TRBV6-4
CASTQSEFGEKLFF
TGTGCCAGCACCCAAAGTGAGTTTGGGGAAAAACTGTTTTTT
>NA|NA|TRBJ1-1|TRBV19
CASSIGENTEAFF
TGTGCCAGTAGTATAGGGGAGAACACTGAAGCTTTCTTT
>TRBD1|NA|TRBJ2-7|TRBV5-1
CASSLQGWDYEQYF
TGCGCCAGCAGCTTACAGGGGTGGGACTACGAGCAGTACTTC
>TRBD1|NA|TRBJ2-7|TRBV19
CASSPWTGGTYEQYF
TGTGCCAGTAGTCCTTGGACAGGGGGCACCTACGAGCAGTACTTC
>TRBD2|few|TRBJ2-1|TRBV19
CASSLTSGDYNEQFF
TGTGCCAGTAGTCTTACTAGCGGGGACTACAATGAGCAGTTCTTC
>NA|NA|TRBJ2-2|TRBV6-8
CASSKDRRGGELFF
TGTGCCAGCAGTAAGGACAGGCGGGGCGGGGAGCTGTTTTTT
>NA|NA|TRBJ1-6|TRBV7-2
CASSSRDTSPLHF
TGTGCCAGCAGCTCACGGGACACTTCACCCCTCCACTTT
>NA|NA|TRBJ1-1|TRBV6-8
CASSRPAGGAEAFF
TGTGCCAGCAGTCGCCCGGCGGGGGGGGCGGAAGCTTTCTTT